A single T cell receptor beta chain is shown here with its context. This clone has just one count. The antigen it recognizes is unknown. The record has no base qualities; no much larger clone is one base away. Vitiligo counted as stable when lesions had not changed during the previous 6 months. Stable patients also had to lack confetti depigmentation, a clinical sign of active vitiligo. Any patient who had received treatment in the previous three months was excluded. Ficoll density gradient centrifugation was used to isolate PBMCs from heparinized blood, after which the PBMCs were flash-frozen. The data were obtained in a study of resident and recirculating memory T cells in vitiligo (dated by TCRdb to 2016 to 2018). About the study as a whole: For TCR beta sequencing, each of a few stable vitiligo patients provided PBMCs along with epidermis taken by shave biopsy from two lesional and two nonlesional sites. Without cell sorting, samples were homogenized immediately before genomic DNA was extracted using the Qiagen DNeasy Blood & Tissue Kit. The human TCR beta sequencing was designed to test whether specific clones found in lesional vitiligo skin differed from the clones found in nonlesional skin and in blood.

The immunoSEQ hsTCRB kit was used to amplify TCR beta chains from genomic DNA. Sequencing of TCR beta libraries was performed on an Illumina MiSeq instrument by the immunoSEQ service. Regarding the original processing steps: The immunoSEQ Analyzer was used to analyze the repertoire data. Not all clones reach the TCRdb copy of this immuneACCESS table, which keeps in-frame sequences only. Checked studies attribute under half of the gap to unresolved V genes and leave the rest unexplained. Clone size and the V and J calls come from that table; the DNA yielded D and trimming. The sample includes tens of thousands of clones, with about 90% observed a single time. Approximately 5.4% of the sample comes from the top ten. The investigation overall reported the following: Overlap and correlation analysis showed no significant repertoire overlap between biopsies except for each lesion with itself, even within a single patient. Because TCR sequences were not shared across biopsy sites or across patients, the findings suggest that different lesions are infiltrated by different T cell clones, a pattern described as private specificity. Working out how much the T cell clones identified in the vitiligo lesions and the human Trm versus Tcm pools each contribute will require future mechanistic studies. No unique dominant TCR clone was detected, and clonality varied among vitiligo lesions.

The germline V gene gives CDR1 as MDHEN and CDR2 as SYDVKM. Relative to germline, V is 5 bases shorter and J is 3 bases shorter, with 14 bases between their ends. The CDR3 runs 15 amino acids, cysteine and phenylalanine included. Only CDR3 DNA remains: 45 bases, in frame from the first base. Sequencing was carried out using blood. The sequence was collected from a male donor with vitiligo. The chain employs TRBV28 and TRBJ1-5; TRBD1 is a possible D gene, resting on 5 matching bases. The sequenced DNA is TGTGCCAGCAGTCCCCCAGCGGGACTCAATCAGCCCCAGCATTTT. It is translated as CASSPPAGLNQPQHF.